These 20 T cell receptor beta chains originate from one sample sequenced in a study of regulatory T cells in long-lasting Graves disease. Regarding time point: newly diagnosed GD, antithyroid drugs for less than 3 months. Extracted RNA from PBMCs served as the source of the TCR library. In building TCR beta libraries, iRepertoire HTBI primers were used together with Arm-PCR of CDR3 regions. TCRdb reanalysed the multiplex PCR reads using MiXCR and keeps one entry per CDR3 protein. The sample includes 400,000 to 550,000 distinct CDR3 sequences, 15% to 20% of them seen just once. The same sample was also studied in work on T cells in Graves' hyperthyroidism and ophthalmopathy.

Sequenced material: peripheral blood mononuclear cells (PBMCs), taken at new diagnosis, from a patient treated with antithyroid drugs. The receptors derive from a woman aged 25-40 years with Graves disease.

This clonotype was recorded only once. This could be a read error, since a much larger clone is one nucleotide away. The chain links TRBV28 to TRBJ2-3, with 7 positions matching TRBD1. The end of the DNA is better explained by TRBJ2-7, so the J call may be wrong. This CDR3 contains 14 residues. Per the germline V gene, CDR1 is MDHEN and CDR2 is SYDVKM. Here the CDR3 reads CASSYRGNSYEQYF. Here the CDR3 DNA reads TGTGCCAGCAGTTACAGGGGAAACTCCTACGAGCAGTACTTC.

This clonotype has ten or more counts. The rearrangement joins TRBV11-2 to TRBJ1-1; D gene ambiguous. From germline, CDR1 is SGHAT and CDR2 FQNNGV. The length of the CDR3 is 13 residues. Trimming removed 8 bases from V and 0 bases from J, with 10 bases in between. The CDR3 coding sequence is TGTGCCAGCCGGTCGCTCATGAACACTGAAGCTTTCTTT. Translating it yields CASRSLMNTEAFF.

In its sample, this clonotype was seen a few times. V gene TRBV28 combines with J gene TRBJ2-1; 7 nucleotides match TRBD1. The ends lost 2 bases at V and 1 base at J; junction bases unmatched: 2. Germline V gives CDR1 MDHEN, CDR2 SYDVKM. The CDR3 is 15 residues long. The CDR3 loop is CASSLPRGSYNEQFF. The CDR3 nucleotides read TGTGCCAGCAGTTTACCCAGGGGGTCCTACAATGAGCAGTTCTTC. The full variable domain, completed using reference TRBV28 and TRBJ2-1, is DVKVTQSSRYLVKRTGEKVFLECVQDMDHENMFWYRQDPGLGLRLIYFSYDVKMKEKGDIPEGYSVSREKKERFSLILESASTNQTSMYLCASSLPRGSYNEQFFGPGTRLTVL.

This clonotype was seen a few times. J is TRBJ2-2 and V is TRBV20-1; the match to TRBD1 covers 7 bases. The CDR3 consists of 15 residues. V was pared by 0 bases and J by 7 bases, with 8 bases of the junction left unmatched. The V gene's germline CDR1 is DFQATT and CDR2 SNEGSKA (reference sequence). The CDR3 nucleotides are TGCAGTGCTAGAGACGCAGACAGGGAAATCGGGGAGCTGTTTTTT. Translating it yields CSARDADREIGELFF.

This clonotype was counted many times. This sequence joins TRBV12-3 or TRBV12-4 and TRBJ1-5; D unresolved. The ends were cut back, 3 bases at V and 8 bases at J, with 14 bases in the middle. The CDR3 has 14 residues. This chain's CDR3 is CASSFGRGGKPQHF. Written as DNA, the CDR3 is TGTGCCAGCAGTTTCGGGCGGGGAGGGAAGCCCCAGCATTTT.

Only one count was recorded for this clonotype. The rearrangement links TRBV4-3 to TRBJ2-2; D may be TRBD2 (5 bases). The CDR3 is made up of 15 amino acids. The germline V gene encodes CDR1 LGHNA and CDR2 YSLEER. V lost 0 bases, J lost 7 bases, and 12 bases lay in between. DNA of the CDR3: TGCGCCAGCAGCCAAGATTTCCTAGCCGACGGGGAGCTGTTTTTT. It is translated as CASSQDFLADGELFF.

The table lists this clonotype with a few counts. In nucleotides, the CDR3 is TGCAGCGTTGAAGATTTGGGCCCCAGGACCTACAATGAGCAGTTCTTC. Translation: CSVEDLGPRTYNEQFF. The J gene is TRBJ2-1, the V gene TRBV29-1; no clear D gene. V was cut by 0 bases and J by 2 bases, with 14 bases left in between. Germline loops: CDR1 SQVTM, CDR2 ANQGSEA. This CDR3 region has 16 residues.

This clonotype was observed a handful of times. The rearrangement links TRBV5-1 to TRBJ1-1; D remains ambiguous. The V and J ends lost 0 bases and 3 bases respectively, with 12 bases between them. In germline, CDR1 is SGHRS, CDR2 YFSETQ. The CDR3 length is 15 residues. This CDR3 reads CASSLGKGFDTEAFF. CDR3 nucleotides: TGCGCCAGCAGCTTGGGAAAAGGGTTTGACACTGAAGCTTTCTTT.

In this sample, this clonotype turned up a few times. The V and J genes are TRBV4-3 and TRBJ2-3, with TRBD2 as a possible D gene (6 bases). The germline CDR1 and CDR2 sequences are LGHNA and YSLEER. CDR3 length: 15 amino acids. V gave up 2 bases and J gave up 2 bases, with 11 bases separating them. CDR3 loop: CASSQLAGNTDTQYF. Written as DNA, the CDR3 is TGCGCCAGCAGCCAACTCGCGGGGAACACAGATACGCAGTATTTT.

This clonotype was observed many times. V is TRBV19 and J is TRBJ2-5; 8 bases are shared with TRBD2. J gave up 5 bases and V 9 bases, and 5 bases lay outside the gene matches. There are 12 residues in the CDR3. CDR1 LNHDA and CDR2 SQIVND come from the germline V gene (reference sequence). The CDR3 coding sequence is TGTGCCAGCTCGGGGGGGGCGGAGACCCAGTACTTC. Translation gives CASSGGAETQYF.

This clonotype has a handful of counts. J is TRBJ1-5 and V is TRBV20-1; no definite D call. CDR1 and CDR2 from the germline V gene are DFQATT and SNEGSKA (reference sequence). The CDR3 is made up of 14 amino acids. V shed 2 bases and J shed 5 bases, with 13 bases lying between them. CDR3 bases: TGCAGTGCTAGACCCCCTGTCATACATCAGCCCCAGCATTTT. This encodes CSARPPVIHQPQHF.

This clonotype was counted ten times or more. The CDR3 is CASSQEGTGFYEQYF. CDR3 sequence (DNA): TGTGCCAGCAGCCAAGAGGGGACAGGGTTCTACGAGCAGTACTTC. The chain recombines TRBV3-1 with TRBJ2-7; 9 bases line up with TRBD1. The germline CDR1 and CDR2 sequences are LGHDT and YNNKEL (reference sequence). The CDR3 is 15 residues long. V was clipped by 0 bases and J by 3 bases; unmatched bases: 3.

The chain combines TRBV6-1 with TRBJ2-5; 8 nucleotides line up with TRBD1. The CDR3 length is 16 residues. V was clipped by 8 bases and J by 11 bases; unmatched bases: 22. The V gene's germline CDR1 is MNHNS and CDR2 SASEGT. As DNA, the CDR3 is TGTGCCAGCTCCGACAGGGGATTCAGCTCCTACAATGAGCAGTACTTC. The encoded protein is CASSDRGFSSYNEQYF.

This clonotype appeared once. The V and J genes are TRBV20-1 and TRBJ1-6, with TRBD1 matching over 8 bases. This CDR3 is 15 amino acids long. Germline CDR1 and CDR2: DFQATT and SNEGSKA (reference sequence). V lost 4 bases, J lost 7 bases, and 9 bases stayed unmatched. CDR3 bases: TGCAGTGCTACTGACAGGGGCGGTATGAATTCACCCCTCCACTTT. Translating it yields CSATDRGGMNSPLHF.

In this sample, this clonotype turned up many times. The genes are TRBV2 and TRBJ1-2, with D tentatively TRBD1 (5 bases). V lost 4 bases, J lost 0 bases, and 12 bases lay in between. Germline V lookup: CDR1 SNHLY, CDR2 FYNNEI. This CDR3 has 15 amino acids. As DNA, the CDR3 is TGTGCCAGCAGTGGGGACGACCCCTCTAACTATGGCTACACCTTC. It encodes CASSGDDPSNYGYTF.

V and J are TRBV29-1 and TRBJ2-5; a possible D gene is TRBD2 (6 bases). Per germline, CDR1 SQVTM and CDR2 ANQGSEA. Deletions cut 0 bases from V and 4 bases from J, with 6 bases between. This CDR3 has 12 residues. CDR3: CSVEEGLETQYF. CDR3 DNA: TGCAGCGTTGAAGAGGGACTAGAGACCCAGTACTTC.

This clonotype has more than one count but fewer than ten. One base away lies a much larger clone, so this may be a sequencing read error. The chain combines TRBV6-1 with TRBJ2-3, with 7 bases that match TRBD1. With 4 bases clipped from V and 1 base from J, the junction kept 2 bases outside the gene matches. Germline V CDR1 and CDR2: MNHNS, SASEGT. The CDR3 runs 14 residues. The CDR3 loop reads CASSAGTGTDTQYF. The CDR3 DNA sequence: TGTGCCAGCAGTGCCGGGACAGGCACAGATACGCAGTATTTT.

Only a few counts were recorded for this clonotype. The chain carries TRBV28 and TRBJ1-6, with D perhaps matching TRBD1 (6 bases). Germline V gene lookup returns CDR1 MDHEN and CDR2 SYDVKM. Trimming took off 8 bases at V and 7 bases at J, with 9 bases between the two ends. The CDR3 is 12 residues long. The CDR3 DNA is TGTGCCAGCCGGACAGTGAATTCACCCCTCCACTTT. Protein product: CASRTVNSPLHF. Looking up the rest from reference TRBV28 and TRBJ1-6 gives the full variable domain: DVKVTQSSRYLVKRTGEKVFLECVQDMDHENMFWYRQDPGLGLRLIYFSYDVKMKEKGDIPEGYSVSREKKERFSLILESASTNQTSMYLCASRTVNSPLHFGNGTRLTVT.

This clonotype is a singleton in its sample. A read error is likely here: a far larger clone is one base away. The J gene is TRBJ2-1, the V gene TRBV11-3, with D maybe TRBD2 (6 bases). The J call may be wrong; the DNA end is better matched by TRBJ2-3. Germline values: CDR1 SGHNT, CDR2 YENEEA. This CDR3 comprises 12 residues. The CDR3 loop is CASGLAASEQYF. The CDR3 DNA follows: TGTGCCAGCGGCTTAGCGGCTAGTGAGCAGTATTTT.

This clonotype occurred many times. The chain recombines TRBV6-1 with TRBJ2-2; D assignment may be TRBD1 or TRBD2 (5 bases each). The CDR3 loop spans 18 amino acids. V was pared by 6 bases and J by 0 bases, with 20 bases between. Germline CDR1 is MNHNS and CDR2 is SASEGT. The DNA for the CDR3 is TGTGCCAGCAGACAACGAGTTGTGGGGGTCGCGAACACCGGGGAGCTGTTTTTT. Its protein is CASRQRVVGVANTGELFF.